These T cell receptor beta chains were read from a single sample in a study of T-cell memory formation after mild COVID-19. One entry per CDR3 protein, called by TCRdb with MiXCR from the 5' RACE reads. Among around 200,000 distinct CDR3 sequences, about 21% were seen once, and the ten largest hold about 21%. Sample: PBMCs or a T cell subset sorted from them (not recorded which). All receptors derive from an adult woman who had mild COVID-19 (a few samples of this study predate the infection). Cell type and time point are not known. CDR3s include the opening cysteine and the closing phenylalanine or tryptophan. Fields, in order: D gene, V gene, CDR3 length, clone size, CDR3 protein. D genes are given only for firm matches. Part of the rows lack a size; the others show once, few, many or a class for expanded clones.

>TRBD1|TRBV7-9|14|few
CASSPPGQAYGYTF
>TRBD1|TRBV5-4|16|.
CASSFWDRKRSYGYTF
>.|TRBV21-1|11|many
CASTPGPEAFF
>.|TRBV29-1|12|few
CSVGDGTYGYTF
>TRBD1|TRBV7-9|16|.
CASSYSPGQGTSGYTF
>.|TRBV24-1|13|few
CATSLRVVGELFF
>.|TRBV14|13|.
CASSQEQVDTQYF
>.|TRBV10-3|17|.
CAISEVLGHHSGNTIYF
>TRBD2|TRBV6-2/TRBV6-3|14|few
CASSYAGGKYEQYF
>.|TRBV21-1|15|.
CASSKAGVSTDTQYF
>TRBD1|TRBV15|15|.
CATSSPDRGGETQYF
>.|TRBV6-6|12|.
CASNTGNHEQYF
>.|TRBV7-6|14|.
CASSLERGPNIQYF
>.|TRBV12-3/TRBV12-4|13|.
CASREGGDYGYTF
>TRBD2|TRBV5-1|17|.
CASSLSALAGFQETQYF